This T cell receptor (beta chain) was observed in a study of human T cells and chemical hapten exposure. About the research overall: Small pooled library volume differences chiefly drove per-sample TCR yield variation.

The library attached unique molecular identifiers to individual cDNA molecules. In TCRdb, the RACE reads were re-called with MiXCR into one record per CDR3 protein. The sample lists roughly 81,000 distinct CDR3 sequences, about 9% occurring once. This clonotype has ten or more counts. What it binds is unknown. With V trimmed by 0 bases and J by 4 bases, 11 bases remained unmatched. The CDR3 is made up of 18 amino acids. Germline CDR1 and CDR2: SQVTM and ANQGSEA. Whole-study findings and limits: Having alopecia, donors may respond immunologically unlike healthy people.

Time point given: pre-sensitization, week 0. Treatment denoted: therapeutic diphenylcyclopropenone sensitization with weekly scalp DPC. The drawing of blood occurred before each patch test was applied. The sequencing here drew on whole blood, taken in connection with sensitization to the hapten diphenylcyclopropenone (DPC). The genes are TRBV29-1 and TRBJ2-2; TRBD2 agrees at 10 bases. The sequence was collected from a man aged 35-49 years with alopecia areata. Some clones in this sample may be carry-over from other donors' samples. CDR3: CSVEDLASGRMGTGELFF. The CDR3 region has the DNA TGCAGCGTTGAAGATTTAGCTAGCGGGAGAATGGGCACCGGGGAGCTGTTTTTT.